The sequence of this TCR beta chain was determined in a study of cytomegalovirus exposure and HLA in healthy donors. About the research overall: A prior analysis found 117 million unique TCR beta sequences from 150 million to 200 million T cells.

This clone appeared a few times. Its antigen is not identified. Primers for the PCR totalled 60 Vbeta and 13 Jbeta. Assay: immunoSEQ multiplex PCR; the TCRdb copy retains only in-frame clones and omits some. The top ten clones hold about 1.9% of a sample with fewer than 200,000 clones, approximately 76% of them seen once. Overall study results and limits: Association with HLA alleles at 0.05 false discovery rate was found for 15,000 to 20,000 TCR beta sequences in a later analysis. In all likelihood, a cluster of highly shared sequence variants was a sequencing artifact.

With V trimmed by 6 bases and J by 7 bases, 9 bases remained unmatched. CDR1 is ENHRY and CDR2 is SYGVKD in the germline V gene. CDR3 length equals 16 residues. The rearrangement joins TRBV10-3 to TRBJ2-2; TRBD2 agrees at 12 bases. The source of this sequence is a female donor in good health and CMV-seronegative. The sequencing sample was made of PBMCs. The CDR3 loop reads CAISTTSGGFGGELFF. CDR3 coding DNA: TGTGCCATCAGCACCACTAGCGGGGGGTTTGGCGGGGAGCTGTTTTTT.